This TCR beta chain was captured in a study of blood T cell repertoires in COVID-19. In the authors' methods: Nucleated cell counts were estimated from reference gene primer amplification. The repertoire was sequenced with immunoSEQ multiplex PCR; TCRdb's copy has only in-frame clones and lacks some. V and J calls and clone size are those listed in that table; D and trimming were worked out from the DNA. The sample shows 250,000 or so clones, approximately 85% of them seen only once. This CDR3 has 15 residues. Germline assignment: CDR1 MNHEY and CDR2 SMNVEV (reference sequence). Trimming cost V 5 bases and J 7 bases, with 20 bases left between them.

Material: PBMCs or T cells enriched from blood (not recorded which). This chain uses TRBV27 with TRBJ1-2, with D perhaps TRBD1 (5 bases). The receptor's source is a woman between 50 and 59 years old who had been exposed to COVID-19. The CDR3 region has the DNA TGTGCCAGCAGTGGACGGGCAGGGTTGAATTTTGGCTACACCTTC. Translated: CASSGRAGLNFGYTF.